A selection of T cell receptor beta chains follows, all from one sample in a study of CD8+CD57+ T cells in acquired aplastic anemia. In TCRdb, the reads were re-called with MiXCR into one record per CDR3 protein. Of approximately 70,000 distinct CDR3 sequences in the sample, roughly 58% are singletons; the top ten hold 2% to 3%. Sequencing was performed on sorted CD4+, CD8+, or CD8+CD57+ T cells (not recorded which) from PBMCs. The source of these receptors is a human donor in good health, serving as a control. CDR3s include the opening cysteine and the closing phenylalanine or tryptophan. D genes are given only for firm matches. Where a row states a size, it is once, few, many or the class of an expanded clone; other rows omit it.

many | - | TRBJ1-3 | TRBV20-1 | CSAAPRVGGNTIYF | TGCAGTGCAGCCCCCCGGGTTGGCGGAAACACCATATATTTT
medium-sized | - | TRBJ2-3 | TRBV25-1 | CASSEAPPGVTQYF | TGTGCCAGCAGTGAAGCTCCCCCCGGGGTTACGCAGTATTTT
many | - | TRBJ2-3 | TRBV9 | CASSVVGLAEGDTDTQYF | TGTGCCAGCAGCGTAGTGGGTTTAGCGGAGGGAGACACAGATACGCAGTATTTT
many | - | TRBJ1-1 | TRBV5-1 | CASSLWSMNTEAFF | TGCGCCAGCAGCTTATGGTCTATGAACACTGAAGCTTTCTTT
- | - | TRBJ2-7 | TRBV7-9 | CASRPWTVEQYF | TGTGCCAGCAGACCCTGGACAGTCGAGCAGTACTTC
- | - | TRBJ2-3 | TRBV15 | CATSTDEGGLDTQYF | TGTGCCACCAGTACCGATGAGGGGGGCTTAGATACGCAGTATTTT
- | - | TRBJ2-3 | TRBV5-1 | CVSSPGGTQYF | TGCGTCAGCAGCCCCGGGGGTACGCAGTATTTT
- | TRBD2 | TRBJ2-1 | TRBV29-1 | CSVDTGTRFDEQFF | TGCAGCGTCGACACCGGGACTAGGTTCGATGAGCAGTTCTTC
- | - | TRBJ2-1 | TRBV9 | CASSASGLSYNEQFF | TGTGCCAGCAGCGCTTCGGGACTGAGTTACAATGAGCAGTTCTTC
many | TRBD2 | TRBJ2-1 | TRBV7-3 | CASSPLAGGPWNEQFF | TGTGCCAGCAGCCCCTTAGCGGGAGGGCCTTGGAATGAGCAGTTCTTC
- | - | TRBJ1-1 | TRBV29-1 | CSVDSGSTEAFF | TGCAGCGTTGATTCGGGAAGCACTGAAGCTTTCTTT
- | - | TRBJ1-1 | TRBV15 | CATSIYLCSVGARYTEAFF | -
- | TRBD1 | TRBJ2-7 | TRBV11-1 | CASSPQPGQSSYEQYF | TGTGCCAGCAGCCCTCAGCCGGGACAGAGCTCCTACGAGCAGTACTTC
once | TRBD2 | TRBJ2-1 | TRBV19 | CASSLREVNTGEQFF | TGTGCCAGTAGTTTGCGGGAGGTGAACACCGGGGAGCAGTTCTTC
- | - | TRBJ1-2 | TRBV29-1 | CSVSAASYGYTF | TGCAGCGTATCTGCCGCTTCCTATGGCTACACCTTC
few | - | TRBJ1-3 | TRBV18 | CASSPRQGSGNTIYF | TGTGCCAGCTCACCACGTCAGGGCTCTGGAAACACCATATATTTT
- | - | TRBJ1-2 | TRBV19 | CAGSIWFGDANSVYTF | TGTGCCGGCAGTATCTGGTTCGGCGACGCAAACTCGGTCTACACCTTC
medium-sized | TRBD1 | TRBJ2-5 | TRBV19 | CASSMDRVETQYF | TGTGCCAGTAGTATGGACAGGGTCGAGACCCAGTACTTC
many | - | TRBJ2-2 | TRBV6-9 | CASSYTALSTGTGELFF | TGTGCCAGCAGTTATACCGCCCTCTCTACAGGCACCGGGGAGCTGTTTTTT
- | TRBD1 | TRBJ2-5 | TRBV9 | CATRDRGCFQETQYF | TGTGCCACCCGAGACAGGGGATGTTTCCAAGAGACCCAGTACTTC
once | - | TRBJ1-1 | TRBV7-2 | CASSFIAGTEAFF | TGTGCCAGCAGCTTTATCGCAGGCACTGAAGCTTTCTTT
- | - | TRBJ2-5 | TRBV7-9 | CASSSMGRKETQYF | TGTGCCAGCAGCTCAATGGGCAGGAAAGAGACCCAGTACTTC
- | - | TRBJ1-5 | TRBV7-2 | CASSYGGQPQHF | TGTGCCAGCAGCTACGGTGGGCAGCCCCAGCATTTT
many | TRBD2 | TRBJ2-3 | TRBV7-3 | CASSLNGLAGGGTDTQYF | TGTGCCAGCAGCTTAAACGGACTAGCGGGAGGTGGGACAGATACGCAGTATTTT
- | - | TRBJ1-3 | TRBV10-1 | CASSEISGNTIYF | TGCGCCAGCAGTGAGATCTCTGGAAACACCATATATTTT
- | - | TRBJ1-5 | TRBV19 | CASSMGQGAPMRQPQHF | TGTGCCAGTAGTATGGGGCAGGGCGCTCCGATGAGGCAGCCCCAGCATTTT
many | - | TRBJ1-1 | TRBV11-2 | CASSLRSQIRTEAFF | TGTGCCAGCAGCTTAAGGTCGCAGATAAGGACTGAAGCTTTCTTT
many | TRBD2 | TRBJ2-1 | TRBV20-1 | CRVLDGRTYNEQFF | TGCAGAGTCCTCGACGGGAGGACCTACAATGAGCAGTTCTTC
- | TRBD1 | TRBJ2-6 | TRBV19 | CARPGQGANVLTF | TGTGCCAGACCGGGACAGGGGGCCAACGTCCTGACTTTC
many | - | TRBJ1-4 | TRBV6-5 | CASSWGRSNEKLFF | TGTGCCAGCAGCTGGGGACGCTCTAATGAAAAACTGTTTTTT
- | - | TRBJ1-1 | TRBV18 | CASSPKVGPTITEAFF | TGTGCCAGCTCACCAAAGGTCGGGCCGACTATAACTGAAGCTTTCTTT
few | - | TRBJ1-1 | TRBV5-4 | CASSYGGSSTEAFF | TGTGCCAGCAGCTATGGGGGGAGTAGCACTGAAGCTTTCTTT
once | - | TRBJ1-3 | TRBV12-3/TRBV12-4 | CASSSIGGSGNTIYF | TGTGCCAGCAGTTCGATCGGGGGTTCTGGAAACACCATATATTTT
- | TRBD1 | TRBJ2-7 | TRBV29-1 | CSGGQGDRYEQYF | TGCAGCGGAGGACAGGGGGATCGTTACGAGCAGTACTTC
- | TRBD1 | TRBJ2-5 | TRBV19 | CASSTGQGETQYF | TGTGCCAGTAGTACCGGACAGGGGGAAACCCAGTACTTC
few | - | TRBJ1-1 | TRBV15 | CATSGVRDTEAFF | TGTGCCACCAGCGGAGTGCGGGACACCGAAGCTTTCTTT
- | TRBD1 | TRBJ2-1 | TRBV7-3 | CASSITGDEQFF | TGTGCCAGCAGCATAACAGGGGATGAGCAGTTCTTC
many | - | TRBJ2-5 | TRBV9 | CASSVGTQETQYF | TGTGCCAGCAGCGTAGGGACACAAGAGACCCAGTACTTC
- | - | TRBJ1-6 | TRBV19 | CASSRPHSGEDNSPLHF | TGTGCCAGTAGCCGACCTCATTCGGGGGAAGATAATTCACCCCTCCACTTT
- | - | TRBJ1-3 | TRBV30 | CAWSVGVSGNTIYF | TGTGCCTGGAGTGTAGGGGTGTCTGGAAACACCATATATTTT
many | TRBD1 | TRBJ1-2 | TRBV30 | CAWTPGQGAGGYTF | TGTGCCTGGACACCGGGACAGGGGGCGGGTGGCTACACCTTC
- | TRBD1 | TRBJ2-7 | TRBV7-3 | CASSIGTGGYEQYF | TGTGCCAGCAGCATCGGGACAGGGGGGTACGAGCAGTACTTC
few | - | TRBJ2-7 | TRBV9 | CASSGGSAHEQYF | TGTGCCAGCAGCGGGGGCAGTGCCCACGAGCAGTACTTC
- | - | TRBJ1-1 | TRBV20-1 | CSAPSLDGNTEAFF | TGCAGTGCCCCATCTTTGGACGGCAACACTGAAGCTTTCTTT
once | - | TRBJ2-7 | TRBV29-1 | CSVPTENYEQHF | TGCAGCGTTCCCACAGAGAACTACGAGCAGCACTTC
- | TRBD1 | TRBJ1-2 | TRBV7-3 | CASSLPGTGDYGYTF | TGTGCCAGCAGCTTGCCAGGGACAGGGGACTATGGCTACACCTTC
many | - | TRBJ1-5 | TRBV12-3/TRBV12-4 | CASSLRGASNQPQHF | TGTGCCAGCAGTTTACGGGGGGCGAGCAATCAGCCCCAGCATTTT
- | TRBD1 | TRBJ2-7 | TRBV25-1 | CASGEQGLPSYEQYF | TGTGCCAGCGGGGAACAGGGGTTGCCCTCCTACGAGCAGTACTTC
few | - | TRBJ2-3 | TRBV19 | CASSIDTQYF | TGTGCCAGTAGTATAGATACGCAGTATTTT
- | - | TRBJ1-4 | TRBV7-8 | CASSLAGQWEKLFF | TGTGCCAGCAGCTTAGCAGGACAATGGGAAAAACTGTTTTTT
- | TRBD2 | TRBJ2-3 | TRBV25-1 | CVSSVIWTSGTDTQYF | TGTGTCAGCAGTGTAATCTGGACTAGCGGGACAGATACGCAGTATTTC
many | - | TRBJ2-7 | TRBV18 | CASSPMDGKPYEQYF | TGTGCCAGCTCACCGATGGACGGGAAACCCTACGAGCAGTACTTC
- | TRBD1 | TRBJ1-4 | TRBV19 | CASSTTGPEKLFF | TGTGCCAGTAGTACGACAGGGCCTGAAAAACTGTTTTTT
medium-sized | - | TRBJ2-5 | TRBV25-1 | CASSEPGRETQYF | TGTGCCAGCAGTGAACCAGGGAGGGAGACCCAGTACTTC
few | - | TRBJ1-3 | TRBV2 | CASSEGPRNTIYF | TGTGCCAGCAGTGAGGGACCCCGAAACACCATATATTTT
many | - | TRBJ1-1 | TRBV5-6 | CASSLEQPNTEAFF | TGTGCCAGCAGCTTGGAGCAGCCGAACACTGAAGCTTTCTTT
- | - | TRBJ1-2 | TRBV25-1 | CASSGTGQYGYTF | TGTGCCAGCAGTGGCACAGGGCAGTATGGCTACACCTTC
- | - | TRBJ1-2 | TRBV20-1 | CSARRDTQFYGYTF | TGCAGTGCTAGACGGGACACCCAGTTTTATGGCTACACCTTC
many | - | TRBJ1-1 | TRBV19 | CASSVNINTEAFF | TGTGCCAGTAGTGTCAATATAAACACTGAAGCTTTCTTT